This record covers a single T cell receptor beta chain. Antigen unknown. The TCRbeta library was prepared with unique molecular identifiers. A single record per CDR3 protein comes from TCRdb applying MiXCR to the PCR reads. This sample carries more than 400,000 distinct CDR3 sequences, 43% of them seen once, and the ten largest clones take under 30%. This entry is derived from a study of T-cell reconstitution after alpha-beta-depleted transplantation in children. Study conclusions and caveats: Surviving recipient T cells and thymic progenitors underlay high day-60 TCRbeta diversity in some patients. As was reported, about two months after transplant, alpha-beta T cells came from several hundred expanded graft clones.

V shed 8 bases and J 7 bases; nucleotides not matched to a gene: 9. Germline V lookup: CDR1 MNHEY, CDR2 SMNVEV (reference sequence). The CDR3 runs to 14 residues. Sequencing was performed on PBMCs, taken before TCRalphabeta/CD19-depleted stem cell transplant. The clonotype was recovered from a girl aged 2 to 10 with aplastic anemia, due to receive a stem cell transplant. This chain connects TRBV27 to TRBJ2-1, with 9 bases matching TRBD2. The CDR3: CASSSAGGVNEQFF. In nucleotides, the CDR3 is TGTGCCAGCTCCTCGGCGGGAGGGGTAAATGAGCAGTTCTTC.